Listed below are T cell receptor beta chains from one sample, sequenced in a study of OX40 agonist ivuxolimab in advanced cancers. Sequenced by immunoSEQ multiplex PCR; TCRdb stores in-frame clones only, minus some. This sample has around 48,000 clones, with less than 85% found just once. Sequenced here: CD4+ or CD8+ T cells sorted from blood, sampled in a trial of the OX40 agonist ivuxolimab. The receptors come from an adult with an advanced solid tumor such as melanoma, head and neck, liver or kidney cancer. CDR3s include the opening cysteine and the closing phenylalanine or tryptophan. The D gene is left open where the match is weak. For some rows the clone size is stated as once, few or many, or as a class when expanded; others skip it.

j_call clone_size d_call v_call cdr3_nt cdr3_aa
TRBJ2-2 . . TRBV5-6 TGTGCCAGCAGCGCCCCGGGGCGAGCGAACACCGGGGAGCTGTTTTTT CASSAPGRANTGELFF
TRBJ2-3 . TRBD1 TRBV5-1 TGCGCCAGCAGATTGAAGGGGACAGATACCAGAGATACGCAGTATTTT CASRLKGTDTRDTQYF
TRBJ1-2 . . TRBV6-6 TGTGCCAGCAGCCTGACAACCAACTATGGCTACACCTTC CASSLTTNYGYTF
TRBJ2-7 once . TRBV10-3 TGTGCCATCAGGACCGGGACGCGGGCCTACGAGCAGTACTTC CAIRTGTRAYEQYF
TRBJ2-3 . TRBD1 TRBV7-9 TGTGCCAGCAGCACCCTTAGAGGAGGGACAGGGTCCGCTACGCAGTATTTT CASSTLRGGTGSATQYF
TRBJ2-7 . . TRBV7-2 TGTGCCAGCAGCTCAAGGACTATTGACGAGCAGTACTTC CASSSRTIDEQYF
TRBJ1-1 few . TRBV18 TGTGCCAGCTCACCAGGGCAGTCCACAAACACTGAAGCTTTCTTT CASSPGQSTNTEAFF
TRBJ1-1 few . TRBV30 TGTGCCTGGAGTGTCCGGAACACTGAAGCTTTCTTT CAWSVRNTEAFF
TRBJ2-7 . TRBD2 TRBV7-2 TGTGCCAGCAGCTTAGGCGGGACTAGCGGGACAGGGCACTTC CASSLGGTSGTGHF
TRBJ2-7 . . TRBV28 TGTGCCAGCAGATCTACCTACGAGCAGTACTTC CASRSTYEQYF
TRBJ1-4 . TRBD1 TRBV28 TGTGCCAGCAGTTTTTGGGGACAGGGGGGGGTCGGTGAAAAACTGTTTTTT CASSFWGQGGVGEKLFF
TRBJ1-5 . . TRBV18 TGTGCCAGCTCACCCTGGACAGATAGCAATCAGCCCCAGCATTTT CASSPWTDSNQPQHF
TRBJ2-3 . . TRBV20-1 TGCAGTGCTAGAAACGTCGATACGCAGTATTTT CSARNVDTQYF
TRBJ2-3 . . TRBV18 TGTGCCAGCTCAACGATACAGGGCGGTGGGACAGATACGCAGTATTTT CASSTIQGGGTDTQYF
TRBJ2-3 . . TRBV4-2 TGTGCCAGCAGCCGTAGGGGGGGGGAAATAGCAGATACGCAGTATTTT CASSRRGGEIADTQYF
TRBJ1-3 . . TRBV7-8 TGTGCCAGCAGCTTGGGGGACTCTGGAAACACCATATATTTT CASSLGDSGNTIYF
TRBJ2-2 . . TRBV5-1 TGCGCCAGCAGCCTGGGACAGAACACCGGGGAGCTGTTTTTT CASSLGQNTGELFF
TRBJ2-3 . . TRBV25-1 TGTGCCAGCAGTGCGGGGACAGATACGCAGTATTTT CASSAGTDTQYF
TRBJ1-1 few . TRBV19 TGTGCCAGTAGTATGTCCAAGAACACTGAAGCTTTCTTT CASSMSKNTEAFF
TRBJ2-7 . TRBD1 TRBV4-1 TGCGCCAGCAGCCAAGCCCCGCACGGGACAGGGGTCGACCACGAGCAGTACTTC CASSQAPHGTGVDHEQYF
TRBJ2-1 . . TRBV7-7 TGTGCTAGCAGCTTACGGATGGGCAATGAGCAGTTCTTC CASSLRMGNEQFF
TRBJ2-5 . TRBD2 TRBV11-2 TGTGCCAGCAGCTTAGATATAGAGACTAGCGGGGGACCTCTCCAAGAGACCCAGTACTTC CASSLDIETSGGPLQETQYF
TRBJ1-2 . . TRBV10-3 TGTGCCATCAGTGAGGTATATGGCTACACCTTC CAISEVYGYTF
TRBJ2-5 few . TRBV29-1 TGCAGCGTTGAAAGGGGAGAGACCCAGTACTTC CSVERGETQYF
TRBJ2-2 . TRBD2 TRBV4-3 TGCGCCAGCAGCCCCAGCCCGACTAGCCGTAGCACCGGGGAGCTGTTTTTT CASSPSPTSRSTGELFF
TRBJ2-7 once TRBD1 TRBV9 TGTGCCAGCAGCCCCGGGACAGGAGTATCCTACGAGCAGTACTTC CASSPGTGVSYEQYF
TRBJ2-7 once TRBD1 TRBV5-6 TGTGCCAGCAGCTTGGGGCAGGGGGTTTCCTACGAGCAGTACTTC CASSLGQGVSYEQYF
TRBJ2-3 . . TRBV6-4 TGTGCCAGCAGTGGGGCGGATACGCAGTATTTT CASSGADTQYF
TRBJ1-5 . TRBD1 TRBV19 TGTGCCAGTAGTACCCGACAGGGAAGGGAGCCCCAGCATTTT CASSTRQGREPQHF